These T cell receptor beta chains were read from a single sample in a study of CD8 T cells in ankylosing spondylitis. TCRdb ran MiXCR on the 5' RACE reads and lists one entry per CDR3 protein. The top ten clones hold about 1% of a sample with hundreds of thousands of distinct CDR3 sequences, more than 25% of them seen once. Material: blood, either unsorted or a sorted T cell fraction (not recorded which). These receptor sequences come from a male donor with ankylosing spondylitis. CDR3s leave out the opening cysteine and the closing phenylalanine or tryptophan. Each record gives: CDR3 protein, V gene, J gene.

CDR3 protein: ASSPRLADTQY; V gene: TRBV11-2; J gene: TRBJ2-3
CDR3 protein: ASSQALNRDYSPLH; V gene: TRBV3-1; J gene: TRBJ1-6
CDR3 protein: ASSLLSREQY; V gene: TRBV2; J gene: TRBJ2-7
CDR3 protein: ASSAQGPAGGLYEQY; V gene: TRBV25-1; J gene: TRBJ2-7
CDR3 protein: SARDEGRGNTEAF; V gene: TRBV20-1; J gene: TRBJ1-1
CDR3 protein: ASSLGASGTSN; V gene: TRBV3-1; J gene: TRBJ2-7
CDR3 protein: ASSSMTGGDNEQF; V gene: TRBV7-2; J gene: TRBJ2-1
CDR3 protein: ASSGGRITEAF; V gene: TRBV18; J gene: TRBJ1-1
CDR3 protein: ATSRAPGDEQF; V gene: TRBV15; J gene: TRBJ2-1
CDR3 protein: ASSQVSGWNTEAF; V gene: TRBV3-1; J gene: TRBJ1-1
CDR3 protein: ASSLEGPGLNTGELF; V gene: TRBV28; J gene: TRBJ2-2
CDR3 protein: ASSYLATDTQY; V gene: TRBV5-1; J gene: TRBJ2-3
CDR3 protein: ASSLTVIGDTIY; V gene: TRBV6-1; J gene: TRBJ1-3
CDR3 protein: SVESIPGLSEQF; V gene: TRBV29-1; J gene: TRBJ2-1
CDR3 protein: ASSYRFSGSNGLGETQY; V gene: TRBV6-5; J gene: TRBJ2-5
CDR3 protein: ASTETGTTYEQY; V gene: TRBV3-1; J gene: TRBJ2-7
CDR3 protein: AISEGDNKETQY; V gene: TRBV10-3; J gene: TRBJ2-5
CDR3 protein: ASSFELAGVNTDTQY; V gene: TRBV11-2; J gene: TRBJ2-3
CDR3 protein: SASPAGIYGYT; V gene: TRBV20-1; J gene: TRBJ1-2
CDR3 protein: ASSLVSDIGQY; V gene: TRBV7-2; J gene: TRBJ2-7
CDR3 protein: SAEPGLAKETQY; V gene: TRBV20-1; J gene: TRBJ2-5
CDR3 protein: ASSLGGLDTDTQY; V gene: TRBV12-3/TRBV12-4; J gene: TRBJ2-3
CDR3 protein: ASSSGQRYQPQH; V gene: TRBV2; J gene: TRBJ1-5
CDR3 protein: ASSRGLAGHGTQY; V gene: TRBV4-1; J gene: TRBJ2-3
CDR3 protein: ASSSSGTGAYGYT; V gene: TRBV5-1; J gene: TRBJ1-2
CDR3 protein: ASNGLNIGELF; V gene: TRBV2; J gene: TRBJ2-2
CDR3 protein: ASSQDGTRNNSPLH; V gene: TRBV3-1; J gene: TRBJ1-6
CDR3 protein: SAPRTGSTDTQY; V gene: TRBV20-1; J gene: TRBJ2-3
CDR3 protein: ATSVDTYNEQF; V gene: TRBV15; J gene: TRBJ2-1
CDR3 protein: ARSEYNGYT; V gene: TRBV25-1; J gene: TRBJ1-2
CDR3 protein: SASGLRQEQY; V gene: TRBV20-1; J gene: TRBJ2-7
CDR3 protein: SARVGQRDSPLH; V gene: TRBV20-1; J gene: TRBJ1-6
CDR3 protein: ASRPGHQPQH; V gene: TRBV12-3/TRBV12-4; J gene: TRBJ1-5
CDR3 protein: ASSPPPAFMNTEAF; V gene: TRBV27; J gene: TRBJ1-1
CDR3 protein: AIIKGECSSYNSPLH; V gene: TRBV10-3; J gene: TRBJ1-6
CDR3 protein: ASSLVQREATDTQY; V gene: TRBV5-1; J gene: TRBJ2-3
CDR3 protein: ASSSRDLDKIHEQF; V gene: TRBV5-1; J gene: TRBJ2-1
CDR3 protein: ASRGGDYGYT; V gene: TRBV7-2; J gene: TRBJ1-2
CDR3 protein: ASSLGYRGDTQY; V gene: TRBV5-1; J gene: TRBJ2-3
CDR3 protein: ASSSPAGSWTGELF; V gene: TRBV12-3/TRBV12-4; J gene: TRBJ2-2
CDR3 protein: ASSPLVQGTYNEQF; V gene: TRBV27; J gene: TRBJ2-1
CDR3 protein: ASSAGQAEETQY; V gene: TRBV14; J gene: TRBJ2-5